This T cell receptor beta chain was profiled in a study of T-cell reconstitution after alpha-beta-depleted transplantation in children. This CDR3 has 13 residues. CDR1 and CDR2 (germline): MGHRA, YSYEKL. With 8 bases removed from V and 5 bases from J, the gap between germline ends came to 16 bases. Study results and caveats: Surviving recipient T cells and thymic progenitors underlay high day-60 TCRbeta diversity in some patients. T-cell counts and diversity were attributed mostly to newly produced T cells one year after transplant. Reported findings indicate that, about two months after transplant, alpha-beta T cells came from several hundred expanded clones, which were derived from non-depleted graft cells.

Unique molecular identifiers were incorporated into the prepared TCRbeta library. TCRdb reanalysed the PCR reads using MiXCR and keeps one entry per CDR3 protein. This sample has roughly 790,000 distinct CDR3 sequences; 15% to 20% occur once, and the top ten carry about 5%. There are a few counts of this clonotype. What it recognizes is unknown. The genes are TRBV4-1 and TRBJ2-7, with D unresolved. The specimen comprised PBMCs, mostly from graft donor cells, sampled 360 days after TCRalphabeta/CD19-depleted stem cell transplant. This sequence was found in a male patient under 18 who had a stem cell transplant for acute lymphoblastic leukemia, so the T cells may come from the graft donor. CDR3 in DNA: TGCGCCAGCTCCAAGGTGGTGGCCCACGAGCAGTACTTC. Translation: CASSKVVAHEQYF.